This paragraph reports one T cell receptor beta chain. Its antigen is currently unknown. The data stem from a study of shared clonotypes between healthy human individuals. Cells designated naive CD8 were CD45RO-negative and were positively selected for CCR7, with terminally differentiated effector memory CD45RA+ cells excluded. The data were produced by immunoSEQ multiplex PCR, yet TCRdb's version contains in-frame clones alone and is incomplete. This sample has over 750,000 clones, with roughly 96% found just once. The CDR3 is made up of 13 amino acids. V was cut by 5 bases and J by 4 bases, with 9 bases left in between. Per germline, CDR1 MNHEY and CDR2 SMNVEV (reference sequence). Regarding the study as a whole: An anticipated effect of sequencing depth on clonotype sharing among donors was recognized.

The origin of this receptor is a man between 25 and 39 years old in good health. This chain links TRBV27 with TRBJ2-1, with D unclear. Sequenced material: naive CD8+ T cells sorted from blood. This CDR3 reads CASSRPPYNEQFF. The CDR3 bases are TGTGCCAGCAGTCGTCCCCCTTACAATGAGCAGTTCTTC.